This T cell receptor beta chain was sequenced for a study of control samples from healthy donors and cancer patients. Produced via immunoSEQ multiplex PCR; TCRdb's table is partial and in-frame only. The sample has around 200,000 clones, approximately 92% seen once. This CDR3 is 16 amino acids long. V gave up 4 bases and J gave up 5 bases; unmatched junction bases: 8. Per germline, CDR1 SGHRS and CDR2 YFSETQ. The receptor was derived from a man younger than 35 in good health. This chain uses TRBV5-1 with TRBJ1-4, with 10 bases identical to TRBD1. Input material: blood. CDR3 region: CASSPAGTGANEKLFF. The CDR3 DNA sequence: TGCGCCAGCAGCCCTGCCGGGACAGGGGCGAATGAAAAACTGTTTTTT. Using reference TRBV5-1 and TRBJ1-4 for the parts outside the CDR3, the full variable domain is KAGVTQTPRYLIKTRGQQVTLSCSPISGHRSVSWYQQTPGQGLQFLFEYFSETQRNKGNFPGRFSGRQFSNSRSEMNVSTLELGDSALYLCASSPAGTGANEKLFFGSGTQLSVL.